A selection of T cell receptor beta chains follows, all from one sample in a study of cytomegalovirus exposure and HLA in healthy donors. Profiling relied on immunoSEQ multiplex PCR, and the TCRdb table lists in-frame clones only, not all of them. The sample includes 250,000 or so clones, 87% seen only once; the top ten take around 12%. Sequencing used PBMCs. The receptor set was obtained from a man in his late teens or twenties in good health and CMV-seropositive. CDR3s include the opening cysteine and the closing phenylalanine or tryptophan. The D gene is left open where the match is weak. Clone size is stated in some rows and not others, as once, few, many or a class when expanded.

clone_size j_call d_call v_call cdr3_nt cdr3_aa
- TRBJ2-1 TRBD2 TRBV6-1 TGTGCCAGCAGTGGACTAGCGGGGGGCGGGCAGTTCTTC CASSGLAGGGQFF
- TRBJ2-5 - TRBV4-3 TGCGCCAGCAGCCAAGATGTTTTTGGAGGGACCCAGTACTTC CASSQDVFGGTQYF
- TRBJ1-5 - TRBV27 TGTGCCAGCACCCCGATGGGGAGCAATCAGCCCCAGCATTTT CASTPMGSNQPQHF
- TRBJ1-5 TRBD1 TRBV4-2 TGTGCCAGCAGCCCACGGACAGGGGAGGAATCATGGCCCCAGCATTTT CASSPRTGEESWPQHF
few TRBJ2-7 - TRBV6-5 TGTGCCAGCAGTCATACTAGTACTCACGAGCAGTACTTC CASSHTSTHEQYF
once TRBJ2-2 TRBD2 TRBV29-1 TGCAGCGTTGACGGGACTAGCGGGAGCCTAAGAAACGGGGAGCTGTTTTTT CSVDGTSGSLRNGELFF
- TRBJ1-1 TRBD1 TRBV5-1 TGCGCCAGCAGCTTCGGGACAGGGGAAGGTGAAGCTTTCTTT CASSFGTGEGEAFF
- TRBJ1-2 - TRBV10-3 TGTGCCACCCAGCCGGTGTCCGGTGTTAACTATGGCTACACCTTC CATQPVSGVNYGYTF
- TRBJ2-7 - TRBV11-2 TGTGCCAGCAGCTTAGATCCCGGCGCTACCTACGAGCAGTACTTC CASSLDPGATYEQYF
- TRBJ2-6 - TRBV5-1 TGCGCCAGCAGCCCGCCTCTCACTGGGGCCAACGTCCTGACTTTC CASSPPLTGANVLTF
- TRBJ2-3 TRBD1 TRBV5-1 TGCGCCAGCAGTCTCACAGGGGCAGATACGCAGTATTTT CASSLTGADTQYF
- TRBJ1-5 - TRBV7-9 TGTGCCAGCAGCTCGATGGGTAGAAATCAGCCCCAGCATTTT CASSSMGRNQPQHF
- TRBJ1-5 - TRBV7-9 TGTGCCAGCAGTTCCAGCGGTCAGCCCCAGCATTTT CASSSSGQPQHF
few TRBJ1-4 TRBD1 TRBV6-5 TGTGCCAGCAGGCAGACAGGGGCAGGCGAAAAACTGTTTTTT CASRQTGAGEKLFF
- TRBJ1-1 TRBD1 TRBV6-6 TGTGCCAGCAGTTACTCTGGACAGGGAACTGAAGCTTTCTTT CASSYSGQGTEAFF
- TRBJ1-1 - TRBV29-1 TGCAGCGTTGAAGCTGATTGGAACACTGAAGCTTTCTTT CSVEADWNTEAFF
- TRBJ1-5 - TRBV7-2 TGTGCCACTCAACTCAGGGGTAGCAATCAGCCCCAGCATTTT CATQLRGSNQPQHF
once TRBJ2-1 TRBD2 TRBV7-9 TGTGCCAGCAGTCCGAGCGGGAGCTCCTACAATGAGCAGTTCTTC CASSPSGSSYNEQFF
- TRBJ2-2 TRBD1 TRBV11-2 TGTGCCAGCAGCTTAGTTTGGCAGGGGGCGGGCGGGGAGCTGTTTTTT CASSLVWQGAGGELFF
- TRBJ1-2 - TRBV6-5 TGTGCCAGCAGTGCGAAACGCGGGGGCTACACCTTC CASSAKRGGYTF
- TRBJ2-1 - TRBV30 TGTGCCTGGGAAGGCGGAGGGGGGCCCTACAATGAGCAGTTCTTC CAWEGGGGPYNEQFF
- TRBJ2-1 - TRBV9 TGTGCCAGCAGCGTTACCAGGGGCAATGAGCAGTTCTTC CASSVTRGNEQFF
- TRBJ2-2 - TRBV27 TGTGCCAGCAGTATAGGACTCACCACCGGGGAGCTGTTTTTT CASSIGLTTGELFF
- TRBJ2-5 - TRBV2 TGTGCCAGCAAGAGGGACGCGCTTAACCAAGAGACCCAGTACTTC CASKRDALNQETQYF
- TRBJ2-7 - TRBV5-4 TGTGCCAGCAGCCTAGGGGTATCCTACGAGCAGTACTTC CASSLGVSYEQYF
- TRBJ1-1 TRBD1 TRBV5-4 TGTGCCAGCAGCCCGGGCCCCCGACAGGGTCGGAACACTGAAGCTTTCTTT CASSPGPRQGRNTEAFF
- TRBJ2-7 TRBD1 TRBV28 TGTGCCAGTAAGGGGTACCGGGACAGGGCCTACGAGCAGTACTTC CASKGYRDRAYEQYF
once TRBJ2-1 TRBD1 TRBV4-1 TGCGCCAGCAGCCAAGAGCGGACAGGGAAAAGCTCCTACAATGAGCAGTTCTTC CASSQERTGKSSYNEQFF
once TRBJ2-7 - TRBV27 TGTGCCAGCAGTAGTTTGGGACTCAACTACGAGCAGTACTTC CASSSLGLNYEQYF
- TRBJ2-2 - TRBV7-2 TGTGCCAGCAGCCCCCAAAGGGTGGGGACCGGGGAGCTGTTTTTT CASSPQRVGTGELFF
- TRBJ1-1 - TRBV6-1 TGTGCCAGCAGTGTCGGTCAGGCAGATACTGAAGCTTTCTTT CASSVGQADTEAFF
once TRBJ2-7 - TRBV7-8 TGTGCCAGCAGCGTATGGGGCTACGAGCAGTACTTC CASSVWGYEQYF
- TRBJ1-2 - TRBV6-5 TGTGCCAGCAGTTCCCCCAGTCGGGGGAACTATGGCTACACCTTC CASSSPSRGNYGYTF
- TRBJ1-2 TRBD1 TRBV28 TGTGCCAGCAGCCCACTGAGGGGGCAGAACTATGGCTACACCTTC CASSPLRGQNYGYTF
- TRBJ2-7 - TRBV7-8 TGTGCCAGCAGCTTAGGGTACAGTGCTTCCTACGAGCAGTACTTC CASSLGYSASYEQYF
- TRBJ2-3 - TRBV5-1 TGCGCCAGCAGCTTGGCCGGGGCTCCCACAGATACGCAGTATTTT CASSLAGAPTDTQYF
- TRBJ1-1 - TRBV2 TGTGCCAGCAGTGAAGCGCCACAGATGAACACTGAAGCTTTCTTT CASSEAPQMNTEAFF
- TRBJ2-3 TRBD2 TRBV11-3 TGTGCCAGCAGTCAACAGACTAGCGGGAGTGGTGTCACGCAGTATTTT CASSQQTSGSGVTQYF
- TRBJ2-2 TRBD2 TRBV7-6 TGTGCCAGCAGCTTAGTACTAGCGGACACCGGGGAGCTGTTTTTT CASSLVLADTGELFF
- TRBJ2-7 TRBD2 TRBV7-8 TGTGCCAGCAGCTTAGGACTAGCGGGAGAGCAGTACTTC CASSLGLAGEQYF
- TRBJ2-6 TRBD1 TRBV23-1 TGCGCCAGCGACCGATTCGACAGGGTAAAATCTGGGGCCAACGTCCTGACTTTC CASDRFDRVKSGANVLTF
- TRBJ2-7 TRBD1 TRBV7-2 TGTGCCAGCAGCTTAGTGGACAGGGTAGGCTCCTACGAGCAGTACTTC CASSLVDRVGSYEQYF
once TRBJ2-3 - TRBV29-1 TGCAGCGTTGCTTTCCGGACCGGCGATACGCAGTATTTT CSVAFRTGDTQYF
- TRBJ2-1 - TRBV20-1 TGCAGCGGATTCCACAATGAGCAGTTCTTC CSGFHNEQFF
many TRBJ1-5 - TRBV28 TGTGCCAGCAGTTTGGGTCATCATCAGCCCCAGCATTTT CASSLGHHQPQHF
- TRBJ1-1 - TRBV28 TGTGCCAGCAGTTTAGCGCCTACGGGGCTAACCCACATGAACACTGAAGCTTTCTTT CASSLAPTGLTHMNTEAFF
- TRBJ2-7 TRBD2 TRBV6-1 TGTGCCAGCAGTGACCGGTGGGGACTAGCGGGGTCCGAGCAGTACTTC CASSDRWGLAGSEQYF
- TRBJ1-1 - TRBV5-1 TGCGCCAGCAGCCCGGGGGGGAACACTGAAGCTTTCTTT CASSPGGNTEAFF
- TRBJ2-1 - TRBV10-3 TGTGCCATCAGTGACGGGACGCGGTCCAATGAGCAGTTCTTC CAISDGTRSNEQFF
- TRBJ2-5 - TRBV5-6 TGTGCCAGCAGCCTAGGGGGTCACGGGGAGACCCAGTACTTC CASSLGGHGETQYF